The following is a T cell receptor beta chain sequence with its context. Its antigen remains unknown. Germline-derived CDR1 and CDR2 are DFQATT and SNEGSKA (reference sequence). The CDR3 extends over 15 amino acids. The ends lost 5 bases at V and 6 bases at J; junction bases unmatched: 12. This sample was included in a study of blood T cells in healthy people across ages. The study, taken as a whole, reports: Underestimates were what the diversity estimates from one million T cells were considered to be. CMV status of donors was unknown, possibly confounding expanded clonotype changes.

Isolation yielded PBMCs, at least 7 million per sample, in every case. A sample-barcoded 5' primer and a J-beta primer mix were used in a second PCR of about 6 to 12 cycles. MiXCR was run by TCRdb on the 5' RACE reads, yielding one entry per CDR3 protein. This sample carries about 580,000 distinct CDR3 sequences, around 48% of them seen once, and the ten largest clones take approximately 25%. This clonotype was obtained from an elderly man in good health. Sequencing was done on a sample of blood. The V call is TRBV20-1, the J call TRBJ2-1, with TRBD1 identical over 8 bases. CDR3 loop: CSAHQTGQGSNEQFF. In DNA, the CDR3 is TGCAGTGCTCATCAAACTGGACAGGGATCCAATGAGCAGTTCTTC.